This T cell receptor (beta chain) is from a study of blood T cell repertoires in COVID-19. Study background: Both acute and convalescent COVID-19 samples were obtained from the United States, Italy and Spain.

Generated by immunoSEQ multiplex PCR, the TCRdb table keeps only in-frame clones and is missing some. The sample consists of around 65,000 clones, roughly 81% of them appearing once. The CDR3 covers 13 residues. Per the germline V gene, CDR1 is SGHRS and CDR2 is YFSETQ. The ends lost 6 bases at V and 6 bases at J; junction bases unmatched: 7. This clonotype originated in a human donor in a cohort sampled during active COVID-19. The chain couples TRBV5-1 to TRBJ2-7; TRBD1 matches 9 bases. The sequenced sample was peripheral blood. The CDR3 DNA reads TGCGCCAGCAACCCGGGACAGGGAGGCGAGCAGTACTTC. Residues: CASNPGQGGEQYF.